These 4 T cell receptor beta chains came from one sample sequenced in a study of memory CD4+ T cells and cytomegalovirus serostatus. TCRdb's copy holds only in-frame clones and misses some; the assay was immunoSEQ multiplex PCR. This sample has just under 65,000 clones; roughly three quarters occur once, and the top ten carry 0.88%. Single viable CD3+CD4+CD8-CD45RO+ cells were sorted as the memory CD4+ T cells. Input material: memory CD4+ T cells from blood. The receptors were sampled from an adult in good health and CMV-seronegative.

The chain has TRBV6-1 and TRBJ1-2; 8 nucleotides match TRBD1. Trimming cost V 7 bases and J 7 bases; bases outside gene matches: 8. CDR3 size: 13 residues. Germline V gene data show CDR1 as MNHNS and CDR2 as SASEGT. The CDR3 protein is CASTGQGIGGYTF. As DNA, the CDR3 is TGTGCCAGCACCGGACAGGGCATAGGTGGCTACACCTTC.

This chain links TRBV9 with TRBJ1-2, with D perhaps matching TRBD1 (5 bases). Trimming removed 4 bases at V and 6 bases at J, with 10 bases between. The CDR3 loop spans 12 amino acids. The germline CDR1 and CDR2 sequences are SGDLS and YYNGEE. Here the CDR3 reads CASSRGADGYTF. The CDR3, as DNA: TGTGCCAGCAGCAGAGGGGCGGATGGCTACACCTTC.

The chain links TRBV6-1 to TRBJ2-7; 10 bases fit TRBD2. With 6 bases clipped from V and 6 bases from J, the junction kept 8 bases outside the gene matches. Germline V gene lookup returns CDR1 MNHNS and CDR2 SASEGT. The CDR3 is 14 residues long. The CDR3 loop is CASSSGGGHIEQYF. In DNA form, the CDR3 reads TGTGCCAGCAGCAGCGGGGGGGGGCATATCGAGCAGTACTTC.

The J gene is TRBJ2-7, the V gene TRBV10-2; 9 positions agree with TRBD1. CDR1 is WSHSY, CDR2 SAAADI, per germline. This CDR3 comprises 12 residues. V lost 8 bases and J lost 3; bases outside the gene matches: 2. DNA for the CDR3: TGCGCCAGCCGGACAGGGGACTACGAGCAGTACTTC. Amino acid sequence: CASRTGDYEQYF.